This record looks at one T cell receptor (beta chain) sequence and its context. This entry comes from a study of CD4+ T cells in melanoma. TCRdb's copy holds only in-frame clones and misses some; the assay was immunoSEQ multiplex PCR. The sample records 9,500 to 12,000 clones, just over 65% being singletons. Trimming took off 0 bases at V and 1 base at J, with 15 bases between the two ends. CDR3 length equals 17 residues. Per germline, CDR1 SGHRS and CDR2 YFSETQ. This clonotype was obtained from a human donor with melanoma. This chain joins TRBV5-1 and TRBJ2-3; D is ambiguous. Sequencing was done on a sample of cells from a culture (not recorded whether cultured in vitro). CDR3 protein: CASSLVLSAPRTDTQYF. CDR3 sequence (DNA): TGCGCCAGCAGCTTGGTACTGTCGGCTCCGCGCACAGATACGCAGTATTTT.